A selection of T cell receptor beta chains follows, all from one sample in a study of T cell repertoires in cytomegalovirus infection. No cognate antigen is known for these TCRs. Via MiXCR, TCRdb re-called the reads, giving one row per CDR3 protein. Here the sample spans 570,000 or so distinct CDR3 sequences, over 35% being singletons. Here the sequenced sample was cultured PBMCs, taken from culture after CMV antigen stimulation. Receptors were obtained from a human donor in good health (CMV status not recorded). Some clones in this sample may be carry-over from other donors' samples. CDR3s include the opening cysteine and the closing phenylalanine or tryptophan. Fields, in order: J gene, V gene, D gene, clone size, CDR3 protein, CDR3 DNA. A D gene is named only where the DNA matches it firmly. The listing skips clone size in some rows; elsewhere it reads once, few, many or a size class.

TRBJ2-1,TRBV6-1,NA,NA,CASRAPPANEQFF,TGTGCCAGCAGGGCCCCGCCGGCGAATGAGCAGTTCTTC
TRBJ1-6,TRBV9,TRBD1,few,CASSDHPPGTGDSPLHF,TGTGCCAGCAGCGACCACCCCCCCGGGACAGGGGATTCACCCCTCCACTTT
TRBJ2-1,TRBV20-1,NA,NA,CSARDLSQLLYNEQFF,TGCAGTGCTAGAGATCTATCCCAGCTCCTATACAATGAGCAGTTCTTC
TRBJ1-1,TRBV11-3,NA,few,CASSLSGRQGTEAFF,TGTGCCAGCAGCCTCTCGGGGAGGCAGGGCACTGAAGCTTTCTTT
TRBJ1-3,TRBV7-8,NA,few,CASSLGRRGSGNTIYF,TGTGCCAGCAGCTTAGGTCGGCGGGGCTCTGGAAACACCATATATTTT
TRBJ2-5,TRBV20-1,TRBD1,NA,CSAPRDREWETQYF,TGCAGTGCTCCTCGGGACAGGGAATGGGAGACCCAGTACTTC
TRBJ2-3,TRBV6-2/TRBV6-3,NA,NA,CASARPGQPEDTQYF,TGTGCCAGCGCACGACCGGGACAACCTGAAGATACGCAGTATTTT
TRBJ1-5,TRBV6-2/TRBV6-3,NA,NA,CATRYGVTNQPQHF,TGTGCCACCAGATACGGGGTCACGAATCAGCCCCAGCATTTT
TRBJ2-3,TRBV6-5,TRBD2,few,CASSGASGSQGTQYF,TGTGCCAGCAGTGGGGCTAGCGGGAGTCAGGGTACGCAGTATTTT
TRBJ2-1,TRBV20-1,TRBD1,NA,CSARILGQGLNEQFF,TGCAGTGCTAGGATTCTGGGACAGGGGTTGAATGAGCAGTTCTTC
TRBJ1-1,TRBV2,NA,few,CASSDTGLNTEAFF,TGTGCCAGCAGCGATACAGGTTTGAACACTGAAGCTTTCTTT
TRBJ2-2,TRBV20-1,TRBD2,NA,CSARDLAGKNTGELFF,TGCAGTGCTAGAGATCTAGCGGGGAAGAACACCGGGGAGCTGTTTTTT
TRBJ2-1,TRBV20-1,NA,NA,CSATSGSYNEQFF,TGCAGTGCCACCTCTGGCTCCTACAATGAGCAGTTCTTC
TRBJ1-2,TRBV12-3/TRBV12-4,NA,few,CASSFSDLLWGGYTF,TGTGCCAGCAGTTTCTCGGACTTACTTTGGGGGGGCTACACCTTC
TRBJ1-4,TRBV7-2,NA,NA,CASSLEERVNEKLFF,TGTGCCAGCAGCTTAGAAGAGAGGGTTAATGAAAAACTGTTTTTT
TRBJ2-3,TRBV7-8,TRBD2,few,CASRRLAGGGDTQYF,TGTGCCAGCAGAAGACTAGCGGGGGGCGGAGATACGCAGTATTTT
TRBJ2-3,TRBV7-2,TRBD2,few,CASSRLAGGPAPDTQYF,TGTGCCAGCAGCCGACTAGCGGGAGGGCCAGCCCCAGATACGCAGTATTTT
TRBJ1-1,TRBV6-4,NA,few,CASGEGQFNTEAFF,TGTGCCAGCGGAGAGGGCCAGTTTAACACTGAAGCTTTCTTT
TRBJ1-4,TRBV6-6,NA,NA,CAGKTRLNEKLFF,TGTGCCGGCAAGACCCGACTTAATGAAAAACTGTTTTTT
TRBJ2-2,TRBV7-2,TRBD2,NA,CASSYRTSGNTGELFF,TGTGCCAGCAGCTACCGGACTAGCGGGAACACCGGGGAGCTGTTTTTT
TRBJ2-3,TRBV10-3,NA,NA,CAISPTGSMGDTQYF,TGTGCCATCAGTCCTACCGGGAGCATGGGAGATACGCAGTATTTT
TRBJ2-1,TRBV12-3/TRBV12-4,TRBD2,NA,CASSLVEPAGLTEQFF,TGTGCCAGCAGTTTAGTGGAGCCAGCGGGATTAACTGAGCAGTTCTTC
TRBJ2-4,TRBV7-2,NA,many,CASSLLLAKNIQYF,TGTGCCAGCAGCTTATTGCTAGCCAAAAACATTCAGTACTTC
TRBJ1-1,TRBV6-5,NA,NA,CASCVADGAEAFF,TGTGCCAGCTGTGTCGCTGACGGCGCTGAAGCTTTCTTT
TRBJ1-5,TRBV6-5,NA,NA,CASSSYRAQPQHF,TGTGCCAGCAGTTCATACAGGGCTCAGCCCCAGCATTTT
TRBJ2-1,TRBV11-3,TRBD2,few,CASSLGGAGGYNEQFF,TGTGCCAGCAGCTTAGGAGGGGCGGGAGGCTACAATGAGCAGTTCTTC
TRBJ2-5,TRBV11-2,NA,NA,CASSRDPSPTQYF,TGTGCCAGCAGCCGGGACCCCTCCCCGACCCAGTACTTC
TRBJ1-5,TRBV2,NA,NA,CASRDQGQPQHF,TGTGCCAGCAGGGACCAGGGGCAGCCCCAGCATTTT
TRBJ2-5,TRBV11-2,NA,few,CAGASQETQYF,TGTGCCGGAGCTTCCCAAGAGACCCAGTACTTC
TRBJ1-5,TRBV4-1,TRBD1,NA,CASSQPTGRNSPQHF,TGCGCCAGCAGCCAACCGACAGGGCGGAACTCGCCCCAGCATTTT
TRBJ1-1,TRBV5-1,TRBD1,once,CASSFWTGGNTEAFF,TGCGCCAGCAGCTTTTGGACAGGGGGGAACACTGAAGCTTTCTTT
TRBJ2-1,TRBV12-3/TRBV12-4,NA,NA,CASSPSGDEQFF,TGTGCCAGCAGCCCCTCCGGGGATGAGCAGTTCTTC
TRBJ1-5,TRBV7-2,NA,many,CASSLVLSLGSNQPQHF,TGTGCCAGCAGCTTAGTCTTGTCCTTAGGGAGCAATCAGCCCCAGCATTTT
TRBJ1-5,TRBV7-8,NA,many,CASSNRDLQPQHF,TGTGCCAGCAGCAACAGGGACCTCCAGCCCCAGCATTTT
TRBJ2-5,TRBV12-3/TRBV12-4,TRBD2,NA,CASRGVEQETQYF,TGTGCCAGCCGGGGGGTCGAGCAAGAGACCCAGTACTTC
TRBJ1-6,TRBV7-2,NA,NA,CASSLRMRGTVNSPLHF,TGTGCCAGCAGCCTTAGGATGCGGGGCACAGTAAATTCACCCCTCCACTTT
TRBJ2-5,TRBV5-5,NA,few,CASRLGGEETQYF,TGTGCCAGCAGGCTAGGGGGGGAGGAGACCCAGTACTTC
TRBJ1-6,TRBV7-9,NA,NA,CASSLVVGSSPLHF,TGTGCCAGCAGCTTAGTCGTGGGGAGTTCACCCCTCCACTTT
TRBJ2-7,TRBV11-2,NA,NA,CASSLAPDYTLYEQYF,TGTGCCAGCAGCTTAGCTCCGGACTACACACTCTACGAGCAGTACTTC
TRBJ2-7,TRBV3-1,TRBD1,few,CASSLQRRGLYF,TGTGCCAGCAGCCTCCAAAGAAGGGGGCTGTACTTC
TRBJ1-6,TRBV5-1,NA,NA,CASSLAHLTPDSPLHF,TGCGCCAGCAGCTTGGCCCATTTGACACCCGATTCACCCCTCCACTTT
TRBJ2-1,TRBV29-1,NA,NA,CSAAGDVGYNEQFF,TGCAGCGCTGCCGGGGACGTGGGCTACAATGAGCAGTTCTTC
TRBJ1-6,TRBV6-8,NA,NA,CASSRGVNSPLHF,TGTGCCTCCTCCCGGGGGGTTAATTCACCCCTCCACTTT
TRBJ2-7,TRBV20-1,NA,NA,CSTGLRLGYEQYF,TGCAGTACAGGGCTTCGCCTTGGCTACGAGCAGTACTTC
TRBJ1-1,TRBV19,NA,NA,CASKNDRPSTEAFF,TGTGCCAGTAAAAATGACAGGCCGAGCACTGAAGCTTTCTTT
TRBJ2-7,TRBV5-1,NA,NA,CASSLAYGQLSYEQYF,TGCGCCAGCAGCTTGGCTTACGGACAGCTTTCCTACGAGCAGTACTTC
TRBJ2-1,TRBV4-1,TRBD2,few,CASSQRAGVGNEQFF,TGCGCCAGCAGCCAAAGGGCGGGGGTCGGCAATGAGCAGTTCTTC
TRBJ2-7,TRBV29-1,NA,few,CSARGSYEQYF,TGCAGTGCTAGAGGAAGCTACGAGCAGTACTTC
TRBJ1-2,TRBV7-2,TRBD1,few,CASSPRQGPGYTF,TGTGCCAGCAGCCCCAGACAGGGCCCGGGCTACACCTTC